This TCR beta chain was observed in a study of blood T cell repertoires in COVID-19. Turning to the study itself: Whether acute or convalescent, the COVID-19 samples came from the United States, Italy and Spain.

Per the authors' pipeline: The assay estimated nucleated cells by amplifying reference gene primers. Clones were read by immunoSEQ multiplex PCR, and TCRdb kept only the in-frame ones, dropping some. The V and J calls and clone size are taken from that table; D and trimming were inferred from the DNA. The profile covers 100,000 to 150,000 clones, with around 81% appearing a single time and over 9.5% taken by the ten largest. CDR1 is SGDLS and CDR2 is YYNGEE in the germline V gene. The V end lost 3 bases, the J end lost 2 bases, and 8 bases lay between the germline ends. CDR3 length: 13 residues. The sequence derives from a man in his 60s with acute or convalescent COVID-19. The material sequenced was peripheral blood. The rearrangement joins TRBV9 to TRBJ1-2, with D possibly matching TRBD1 (6 bases). Here the CDR3 reads CASSATGNYGYTF. The CDR3, as DNA: TGTGCCAGCAGCGCAACAGGGAACTATGGCTACACCTTC.